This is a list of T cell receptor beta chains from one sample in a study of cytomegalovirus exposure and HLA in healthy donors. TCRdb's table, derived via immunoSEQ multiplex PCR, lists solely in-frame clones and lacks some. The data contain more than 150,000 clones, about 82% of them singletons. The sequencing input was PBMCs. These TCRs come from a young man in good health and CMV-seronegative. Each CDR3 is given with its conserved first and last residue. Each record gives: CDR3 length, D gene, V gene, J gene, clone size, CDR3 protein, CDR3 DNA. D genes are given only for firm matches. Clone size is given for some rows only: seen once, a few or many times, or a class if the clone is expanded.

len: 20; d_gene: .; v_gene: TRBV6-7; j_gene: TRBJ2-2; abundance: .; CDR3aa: CASTLRVAALPIGSDGELFF; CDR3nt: TGTGCCAGCACTTTGCGGGTAGCGGCTTTGCCAATCGGGTCGGACGGGGAGCTGTTTTTT
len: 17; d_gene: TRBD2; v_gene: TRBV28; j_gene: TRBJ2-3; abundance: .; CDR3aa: CASSFPTRGLSTDTQYF; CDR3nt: TGTGCCAGCAGTTTCCCTACGCGGGGGTTAAGCACAGATACGCAGTATTTT
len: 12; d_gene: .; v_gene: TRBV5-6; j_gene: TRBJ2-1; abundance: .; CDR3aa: CASSLDFNEQFF; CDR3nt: TGTGCCAGCAGCTTGGACTTTAATGAGCAGTTCTTC
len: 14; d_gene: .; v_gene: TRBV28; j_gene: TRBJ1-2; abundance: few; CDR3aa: CASSFAGPAYGYTF; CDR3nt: TGTGCCAGCAGTTTCGCGGGACCTGCCTATGGCTACACCTTC
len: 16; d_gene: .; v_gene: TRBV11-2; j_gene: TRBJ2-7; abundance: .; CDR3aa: CASSLGGGLDSYEQYF; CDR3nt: TGTGCCAGCAGCTTAGGCGGTGGATTGGACAGCTACGAGCAGTACTTC
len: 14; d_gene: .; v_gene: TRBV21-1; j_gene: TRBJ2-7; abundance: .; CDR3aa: CASAIEGVINEQYF; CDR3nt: TGTGCCAGCGCGATAGAGGGGGTTATTAACGAGCAGTACTTC
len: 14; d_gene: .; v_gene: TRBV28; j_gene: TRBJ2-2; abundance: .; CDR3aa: CASSLGPNTGELFF; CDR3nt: TGTGCCAGCAGTTTAGGCCCGAATACCGGGGAGCTGTTTTTT
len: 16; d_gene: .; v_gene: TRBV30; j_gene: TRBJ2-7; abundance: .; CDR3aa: CAWSVRLFAFSYEQYF; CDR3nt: TGTGCCTGGAGTGTACGTTTGTTCGCGTTTTCCTACGAGCAGTACTTC
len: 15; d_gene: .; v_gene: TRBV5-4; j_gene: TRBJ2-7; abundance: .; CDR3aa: CASSLGGEGGYEQYF; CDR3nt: TGTGCCAGCAGCTTGGGGGGCGAGGGGGGGTACGAGCAATACTTC
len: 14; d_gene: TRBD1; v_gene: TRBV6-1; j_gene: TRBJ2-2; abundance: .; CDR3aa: CASSGTALTGELFF; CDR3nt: TGTGCCAGCAGCGGGACAGCCCTCACCGGGGAGCTGTTTTTT
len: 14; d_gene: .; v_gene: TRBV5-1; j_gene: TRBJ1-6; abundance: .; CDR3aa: CASTTETYNSPLHF; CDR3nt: TGCGCCAGTACGACAGAGACTTATAATTCACCCCTCCACTTT
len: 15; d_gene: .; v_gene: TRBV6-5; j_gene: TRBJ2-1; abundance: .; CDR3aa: CASSYSTRFYNEQFF; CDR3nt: TGTGCCAGCAGTTACTCAACTCGGTTCTACAATGAGCAGTTCTTC
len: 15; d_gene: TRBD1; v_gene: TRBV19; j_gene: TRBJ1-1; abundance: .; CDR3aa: CASSLWTGMGTEAFF; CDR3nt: TGTGCCAGTAGTTTATGGACAGGGATGGGAACTGAAGCTTTCTTT
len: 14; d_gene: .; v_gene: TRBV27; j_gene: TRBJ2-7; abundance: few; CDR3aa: CASSLGQSGYEQYF; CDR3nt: TGTGCCAGCAGTTTGGGGCAGAGTGGCTACGAGCAGTACTTC
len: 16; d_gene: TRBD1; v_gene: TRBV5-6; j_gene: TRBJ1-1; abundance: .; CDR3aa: CASSLVLRGLNTEAFF; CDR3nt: TGTGCCAGCAGCTTGGTTTTAAGGGGGCTGAACACTGAAGCTTTCTTT
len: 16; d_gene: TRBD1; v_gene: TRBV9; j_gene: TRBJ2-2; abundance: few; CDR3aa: CASSVGGTGRTGELFF; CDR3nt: TGTGCCAGCAGCGTAGGGGGGACAGGGAGGACCGGGGAGCTGTTTTTT
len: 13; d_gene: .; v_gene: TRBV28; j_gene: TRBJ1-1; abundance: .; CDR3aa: CASSLTENTEAFF; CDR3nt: TGTGCCAGCAGTTTGACTGAGAACACTGAAGCTTTCTTT
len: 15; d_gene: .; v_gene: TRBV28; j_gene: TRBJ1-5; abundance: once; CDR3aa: CASSPRGGLYQPQHF; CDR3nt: TGTGCCAGCAGCCCCCGGGGGGGTTTATATCAGCCCCAGCATTTT
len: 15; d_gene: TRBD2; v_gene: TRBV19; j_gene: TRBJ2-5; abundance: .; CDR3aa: CASGLAGVGGETQYF; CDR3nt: TGTGCCAGCGGACTAGCGGGAGTGGGGGGAGAGACCCAGTACTTC
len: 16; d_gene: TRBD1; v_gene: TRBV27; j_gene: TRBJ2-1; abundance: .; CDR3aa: CASILTGTGGYNEQFF; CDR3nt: TGTGCCAGCATATTGACCGGGACAGGGGGGTACAATGAGCAGTTCTTC
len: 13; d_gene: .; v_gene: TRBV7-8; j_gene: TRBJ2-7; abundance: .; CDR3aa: CASSARGRDEQYF; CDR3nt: TGTGCCAGCAGCGCCCGGGGGAGAGACGAGCAGTACTTC
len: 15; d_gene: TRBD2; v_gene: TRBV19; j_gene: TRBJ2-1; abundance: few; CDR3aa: CASSILAGDHNEQFF; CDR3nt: TGTGCCAGTAGTATCCTAGCGGGCGATCACAATGAGCAGTTCTTC
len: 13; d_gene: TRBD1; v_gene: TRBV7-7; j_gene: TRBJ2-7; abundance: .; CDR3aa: CASSLWTGDEQYF; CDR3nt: TGTGCTAGCAGCTTATGGACAGGGGACGAGCAGTACTTC
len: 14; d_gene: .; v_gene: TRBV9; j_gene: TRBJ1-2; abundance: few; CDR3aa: CASSVTGTDYGYTF; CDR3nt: TGTGCCAGCAGCGTAACAGGGACCGACTATGGCTACACCTTC
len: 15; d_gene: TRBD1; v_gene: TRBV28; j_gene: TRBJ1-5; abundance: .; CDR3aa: CASSLLRQGGQPQHF; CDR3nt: TGTGCCAGCAGTTTATTGAGACAGGGGGGTCAGCCCCAGCATTTT
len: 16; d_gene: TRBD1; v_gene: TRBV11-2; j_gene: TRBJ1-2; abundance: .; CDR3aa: CASSLTPKGQHYGYTF; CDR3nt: TGTGCCAGCAGCTTAACCCCTAAGGGACAGCACTATGGCTACACCTTC
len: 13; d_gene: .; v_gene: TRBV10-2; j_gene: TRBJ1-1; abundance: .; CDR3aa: CASRGTANTEAFF; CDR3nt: TGCGCCTCACGGGGGACTGCGAACACTGAAGCTTTCTTT
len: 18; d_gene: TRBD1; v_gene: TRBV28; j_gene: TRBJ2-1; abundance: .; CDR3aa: CASSLIDGGQGAYNEQFF; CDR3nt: TGTGCCAGCAGTCTCATCGACGGGGGACAGGGGGCCTACAATGAGCAGTTCTTC
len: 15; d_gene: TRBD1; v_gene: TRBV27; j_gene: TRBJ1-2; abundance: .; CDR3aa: CASGPTGQGNYGYTF; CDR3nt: TGTGCCAGCGGACCCACGGGACAGGGGAACTATGGCTACACCTTC
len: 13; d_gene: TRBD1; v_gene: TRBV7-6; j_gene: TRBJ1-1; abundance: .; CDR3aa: CASRRGPNTEAFF; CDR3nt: TGTGCCAGCAGAAGGGGGCCAAACACTGAAGCTTTCTTT
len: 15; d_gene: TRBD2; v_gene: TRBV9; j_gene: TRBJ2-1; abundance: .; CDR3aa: CASSAGTSGGATLIF; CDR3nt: TGTGCCAGCAGCGCCGGGACTAGCGGGGGGGCTACCCTTATCTTC
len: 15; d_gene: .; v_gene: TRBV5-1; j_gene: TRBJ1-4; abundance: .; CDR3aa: CASSASRGQREKLFF; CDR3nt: TGCGCCAGCAGCGCCTCGCGGGGGCAAAGAGAAAAACTGTTTTTT
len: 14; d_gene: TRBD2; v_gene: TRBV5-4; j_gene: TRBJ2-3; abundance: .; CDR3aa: CASSPGGRTDTQYF; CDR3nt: TGTGCCAGCAGCCCGGGGGGGCGCACAGATACGCAGTATTTT
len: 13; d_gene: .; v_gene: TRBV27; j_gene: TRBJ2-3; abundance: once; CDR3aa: CASSSPPGDTQYF; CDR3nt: TGTGCCAGCAGTTCCCCCCCGGGGGATACGCAGTATTTT
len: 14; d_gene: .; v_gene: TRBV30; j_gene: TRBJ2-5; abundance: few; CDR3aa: CAWSTGGGGETQYF; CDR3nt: TGTGCCTGGAGTACGGGGGGCGGAGGAGAGACCCAGTACTTC
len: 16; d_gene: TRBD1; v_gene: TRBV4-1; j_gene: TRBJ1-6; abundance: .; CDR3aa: CASSPGQGVTESPLHF; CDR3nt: TGCGCCAGCAGCCCAGGACAGGGCGTAACCGAGTCACCCCTCCACTTT
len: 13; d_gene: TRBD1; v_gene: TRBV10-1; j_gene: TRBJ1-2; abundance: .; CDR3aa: CASSERTGSGYTF; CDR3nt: TGCGCCAGCAGTGAAAGGACAGGCTCTGGCTACACCTTC
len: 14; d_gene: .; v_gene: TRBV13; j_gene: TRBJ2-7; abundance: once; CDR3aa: CASSPRRAAYEQYF; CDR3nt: TGTGCCAGCAGCCCCCGCAGGGCGGCCTACGAGCAGTACTTC
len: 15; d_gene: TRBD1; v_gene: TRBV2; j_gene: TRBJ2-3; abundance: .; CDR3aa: CASSPGTASTDTQYF; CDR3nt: TGTGCCAGCAGCCCCGGGACAGCTAGCACAGATACGCAGTATTTT
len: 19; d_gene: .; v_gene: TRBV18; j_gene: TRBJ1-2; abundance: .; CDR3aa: CASSPTTVTVITASGGYTF; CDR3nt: TGTGCCAGCTCACCTACAACGGTGACCGTGATTACCGCCTCGGGGGGCTACACCTTC
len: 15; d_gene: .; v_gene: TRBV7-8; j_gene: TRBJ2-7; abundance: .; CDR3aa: CASSSLETGRYEQYF; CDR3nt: TGTGCCAGCAGCTCCCTGGAGACAGGAAGATACGAGCAGTACTTC
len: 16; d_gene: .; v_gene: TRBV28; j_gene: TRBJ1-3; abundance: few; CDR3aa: CASSFSPSPRGNTIYF; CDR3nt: TGTGCCAGCAGTTTCTCCCCCTCCCCGCGCGGAAACACCATATATTTT
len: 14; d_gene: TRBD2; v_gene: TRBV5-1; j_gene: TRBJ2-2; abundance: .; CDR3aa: CASRLALNTGELFF; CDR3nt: TGCGCCAGCAGACTAGCGTTAAACACCGGGGAGCTGTTTTTT
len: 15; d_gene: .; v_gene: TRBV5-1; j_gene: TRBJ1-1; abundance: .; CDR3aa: CASSPLGSMNTEAFF; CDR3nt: TGCGCCAGCAGCCCCCTTGGCAGTATGAACACTGAAGCTTTCTTT
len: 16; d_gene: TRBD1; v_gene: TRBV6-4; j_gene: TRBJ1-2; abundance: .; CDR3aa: CASTPIGTERKDGYTF; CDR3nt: TGTGCCAGCACCCCAATCGGGACAGAAAGGAAGGATGGCTACACCTTC
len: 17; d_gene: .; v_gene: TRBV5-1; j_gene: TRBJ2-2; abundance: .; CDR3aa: CASSLGLARSNTGELFF; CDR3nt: TGCGCCAGCAGCTTGGGGCTAGCGCGTTCGAACACCGGGGAGCTGTTTTTT
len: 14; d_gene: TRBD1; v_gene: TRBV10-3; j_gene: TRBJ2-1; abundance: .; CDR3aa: CAIRSDRGGNEQFF; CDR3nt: TGTGCCATCAGATCCGACAGGGGGGGCAATGAGCAGTTCTTC
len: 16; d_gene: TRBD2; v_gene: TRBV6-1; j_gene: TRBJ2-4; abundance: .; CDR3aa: CASSEVEAGGRNIQYF; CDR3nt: TGTGCCAGCAGTGAAGTGGAGGCGGGGGGTAGAAACATTCAGTACTTC
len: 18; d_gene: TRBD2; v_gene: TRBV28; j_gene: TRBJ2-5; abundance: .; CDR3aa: CAALGTSGGVSPWETQYF; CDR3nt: TGTGCCGCCTTAGGGACTAGCGGGGGGGTCAGCCCCTGGGAGACCCAGTACTTC
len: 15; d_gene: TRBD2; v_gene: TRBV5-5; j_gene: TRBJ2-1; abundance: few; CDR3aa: CASSASGSSYNEQFF; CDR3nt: TGTGCCAGCAGCGCTAGCGGGAGCTCCTACAATGAGCAGTTCTTC